This is a list of T cell receptor beta chains from one sample in a study of T cell responses to AZD1222 COVID-19 vaccine. Sequencing was performed with immunoSEQ multiplex PCR; in TCRdb, only in-frame clones are kept and a portion is missing. The table lists some 140,000 clones, roughly 93% of them singletons, with roughly 1% in the top ten. The input for sequencing was peripheral blood, taken on day 0 of AZD1222 vaccination. These receptors all stem from an adult in good health. Each CDR3 is given with its conserved first and last residue. The D gene is left open where the match is weak. The size field is filled for only some rows; it gives once, few, many or a size class.

size	V	D	J	DNA	CDR3
.	TRBV7-9	TRBD1	TRBJ1-3	TGTGCCAGCAGCTTTAAACGGACAGGGGTAGGGTCTGGAAACACCATATATTTT	CASSFKRTGVGSGNTIYF
.	TRBV3-1/TRBV3-2	TRBD1	TRBJ1-2	TGTGCCAGCAGCCCGGACAGGGACCACACTTCTAACTATGGCTACACCTTC	CASSPDRDHTSNYGYTF
.	TRBV6-5	.	TRBJ2-6	TGTGCCAGCAGTTACGAATCCTCTGGGGCCAACGTCCTGACTTTC	CASSYESSGANVLTF
.	TRBV27	.	TRBJ1-1	TGTGCCAGCAGTTTCGGGGTGTTGGCTGAAGCTTTCTTT	CASSFGVLAEAFF
.	TRBV5-1	TRBD1	TRBJ1-2	TGCGCCAGCAGCCCCCAGGGACAGTCTGGCTACACCTTC	CASSPQGQSGYTF
few	TRBV19	TRBD1	TRBJ2-2	TGTGCCAGTAGCCGGACAGGGAGGCCCTCCGGGGAGCTGTTTTTT	CASSRTGRPSGELFF
.	TRBV18	.	TRBJ1-2	TGTGCCAGCTCACCACTCAGCTTCCCACAGAGCTACACCTTC	CASSPLSFPQSYTF
.	TRBV10-1	.	TRBJ1-1	TGCGCCAGCAGTGAGTCGACCACGACAAGAGAAGCTTTCTTT	CASSESTTTREAFF
.	TRBV3-1/TRBV3-2	.	TRBJ1-2	TGTGCCAGCAGCCAAAAGCGGTCCGGGATCTCGTGGGGCTACACCTTC	CASSQKRSGISWGYTF
.	TRBV4-1	.	TRBJ1-6	TGCGCCAGCAGCCAAGGGTTCGCACCCCTCCACTTT	CASSQGFAPLHF
.	TRBV7-6	TRBD2	TRBJ2-7	TGTGCCAGCAGCCAAAGCGGGGGTCGCTTCTACGAGCAGTACTTC	CASSQSGGRFYEQYF
.	TRBV27	.	TRBJ1-1	TGTGCCAGCAGCCCTTCGTCAGCTGGGGTGGGGAACACTGAAGCTTTCTTT	CASSPSSAGVGNTEAFF
few	TRBV13	TRBD2	TRBJ2-3	TGTGCCAGCAGCTTAGGCCCTGGGCTAGCGGGGGGCACAGATACGCAGTATTTT	CASSLGPGLAGGTDTQYF
.	TRBV10-3	TRBD2	TRBJ2-5	TGTGCCATCAGCGCCCGACTAGCGGGGGAGCAAGTCGAAGAGACCCAGTACTTC	CAISARLAGEQVEETQYF
.	TRBV6-5	.	TRBJ2-5	TGTGCCAGCACCCCAACGATCCCTTCCTCTGGGACCCAGTACTTC	CASTPTIPSSGTQYF
.	TRBV15	.	TRBJ1-3	TGTGCCACCAGCAGAGGAGGAAACACCATATATTTT	CATSRGGNTIYF
.	TRBV6-1	TRBD1	TRBJ1-6	TGTGCCAGCAGTGAAGCGCTTCTGGCAGGGGGCATGTATTCACCCCTCCACTTT	CASSEALLAGGMYSPLHF
.	TRBV4-1	TRBD1	TRBJ1-1	TGCGCCAGCGCCCCGGGGGACAGGGGCTTTAACACTGAAGCTTTCTTT	CASAPGDRGFNTEAFF
.	TRBV18	.	TRBJ2-7	TGTGCCAGCTCACCCAGTGGCGGAGAATACGAGCAGTACTTC	CASSPSGGEYEQYF
.	TRBV7-9	TRBD1	TRBJ1-6	TGTGCCAGCAGCCGGGACAGGTGGGCGTCTAATTCACCCCTCCACTTT	CASSRDRWASNSPLHF
.	TRBV11-3	TRBD2	TRBJ2-1	TGTGCCAGCAGCAGACGGACTAGCGGGGACCCCGGCTCCTACAATGAGCAGTTCTTC	CASSRRTSGDPGSYNEQFF
.	TRBV6-1	TRBD1	TRBJ1-5	TGTGCCAGCAGTGAAGAGGGGGCCGGACAGCCCCAGCATTTT	CASSEEGAGQPQHF
once	TRBV5-1	.	TRBJ2-5	TGCGCCAGCAGCTCTCAGCGGGGACATGAGACCCAGTACTTC	CASSSQRGHETQYF
.	TRBV9	TRBD1	TRBJ1-4	TGTGCCAGCAGCGGGACAGGGGGAGACCTAGCAACTAATGAAAAACTGTTTTTT	CASSGTGGDLATNEKLFF
.	TRBV4-1	TRBD1	TRBJ2-6	TGCGCCAGCAGCCAACTTCCCGGGACAGGGGTATCTGGGGCCAACGTCCTGACTTTC	CASSQLPGTGVSGANVLTF
.	TRBV23-1	TRBD1	TRBJ2-7	TGCGCCAGCGCGACAGGGAGCTCCTACGAGCAGTACTTC	CASATGSSYEQYF
.	TRBV10-3	TRBD2	TRBJ2-3	TGTGCCATCAGTGAGCCCGCGGGGGGTCCAGATACGCAGTATTTT	CAISEPAGGPDTQYF
.	TRBV7-6	.	TRBJ2-1	TGTGCCAGCAGCCGACAGGCGACCTCCTACAATGAGCAGTTCTTC	CASSRQATSYNEQFF
.	TRBV5-1	.	TRBJ2-5	TGCGCCAGCAGCTTGCAAGAGACCCAGTACTTC	CASSLQETQYF
few	TRBV13	TRBD1	TRBJ1-2	TGTGCCAGCAGCTTAGGAGGCCCTGGACAGGGGAACTATGGCTACACCTTC	CASSLGGPGQGNYGYTF
.	TRBV5-4	TRBD1	TRBJ1-2	TGTGCCAGCAGCTTGGAGGGGACAGGGATCTATAATAACTATGGCTACACCTTC	CASSLEGTGIYNNYGYTF
.	TRBV15	.	TRBJ1-2	TGTGCCACCAGCAGAGAGGGGGGGCTAACCGTGAATGGCTACACCTTC	CATSREGGLTVNGYTF
.	TRBV11-2	TRBD2	TRBJ2-7	TGTGCCAGCAGCTTAAAGGGACCCTATAGCGGGGGACCCTACGAGCAGTACTTC	CASSLKGPYSGGPYEQYF
.	TRBV2	.	TRBJ2-5	TGTGCCAGCTCGTCAGTAGCGGAAGAGACCCAGTACTTC	CASSSVAEETQYF
.	TRBV19	TRBD1	TRBJ1-6	TGTGCCAGTAGTACCTTGACAGGGGTTTCACCCCTCCACTTT	CASSTLTGVSPLHF
.	TRBV9	.	TRBJ2-7	TGTGCCAGCAGCCCCCCCGACAGGGAGGGCTACGAGCAGTACTTC	CASSPPDREGYEQYF
.	TRBV30	.	TRBJ1-5	TGTGCCTGGAGCGGCAGAGAAAATCAGCCCCAGCATTTT	CAWSGRENQPQHF
.	TRBV18	.	TRBJ1-5	TGTGCCAGCTCACCACTCGGGGGCGAGGGGCCCCAGCATTTT	CASSPLGGEGPQHF
.	TRBV7-8	TRBD1	TRBJ1-1	TGTGCCAGCAGGCTCTCGGGACAGCCAATGAACACTGAAGCTTTCTTT	CASRLSGQPMNTEAFF
.	TRBV10-2	TRBD2	TRBJ2-7	TGCGCCAGCAACTTAGCGGGGGATAGCTCCTACGAGCAGTACTTC	CASNLAGDSSYEQYF
.	TRBV7-2	.	TRBJ1-1	TGTGCCAGCAGCTTAGGGGGGTCTGAAGCTTTCTTT	CASSLGGSEAFF
.	TRBV6-4	.	TRBJ1-1	TGTGCCAGCAGTCTGTACGGGGGAGGCACTGAAGCTTTCTTT	CASSLYGGGTEAFF